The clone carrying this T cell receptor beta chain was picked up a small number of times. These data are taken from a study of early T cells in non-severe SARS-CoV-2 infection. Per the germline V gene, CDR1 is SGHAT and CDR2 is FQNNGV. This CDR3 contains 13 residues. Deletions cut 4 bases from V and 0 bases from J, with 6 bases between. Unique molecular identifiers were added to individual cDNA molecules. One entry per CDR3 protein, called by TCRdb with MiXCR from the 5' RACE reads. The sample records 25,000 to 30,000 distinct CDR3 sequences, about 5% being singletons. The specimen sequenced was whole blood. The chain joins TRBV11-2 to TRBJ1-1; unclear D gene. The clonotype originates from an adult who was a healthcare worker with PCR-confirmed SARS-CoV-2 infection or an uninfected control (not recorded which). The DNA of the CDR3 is TGTGCCAGCAGCTCAGGACTGAACACTGAAGCTTTCTTT. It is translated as CASSSGLNTEAFF.